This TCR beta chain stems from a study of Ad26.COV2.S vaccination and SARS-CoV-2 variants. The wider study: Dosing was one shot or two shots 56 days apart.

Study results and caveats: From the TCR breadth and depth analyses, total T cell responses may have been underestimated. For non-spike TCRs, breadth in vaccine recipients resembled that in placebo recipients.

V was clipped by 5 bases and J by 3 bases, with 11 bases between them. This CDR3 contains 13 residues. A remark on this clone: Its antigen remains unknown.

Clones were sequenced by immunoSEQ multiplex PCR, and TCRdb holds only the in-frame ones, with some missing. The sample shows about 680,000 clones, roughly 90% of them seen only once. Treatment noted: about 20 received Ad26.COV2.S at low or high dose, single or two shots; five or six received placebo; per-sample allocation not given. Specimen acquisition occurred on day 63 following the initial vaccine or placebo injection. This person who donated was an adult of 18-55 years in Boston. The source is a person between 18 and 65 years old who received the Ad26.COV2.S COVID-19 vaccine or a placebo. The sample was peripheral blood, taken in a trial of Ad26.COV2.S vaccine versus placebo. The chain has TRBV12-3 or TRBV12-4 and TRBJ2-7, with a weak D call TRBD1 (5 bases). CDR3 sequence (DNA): TGTGCCAGCAGTACACAGGTTCTCTACGAGCAGTACTTC. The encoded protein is CASSTQVLYEQYF.